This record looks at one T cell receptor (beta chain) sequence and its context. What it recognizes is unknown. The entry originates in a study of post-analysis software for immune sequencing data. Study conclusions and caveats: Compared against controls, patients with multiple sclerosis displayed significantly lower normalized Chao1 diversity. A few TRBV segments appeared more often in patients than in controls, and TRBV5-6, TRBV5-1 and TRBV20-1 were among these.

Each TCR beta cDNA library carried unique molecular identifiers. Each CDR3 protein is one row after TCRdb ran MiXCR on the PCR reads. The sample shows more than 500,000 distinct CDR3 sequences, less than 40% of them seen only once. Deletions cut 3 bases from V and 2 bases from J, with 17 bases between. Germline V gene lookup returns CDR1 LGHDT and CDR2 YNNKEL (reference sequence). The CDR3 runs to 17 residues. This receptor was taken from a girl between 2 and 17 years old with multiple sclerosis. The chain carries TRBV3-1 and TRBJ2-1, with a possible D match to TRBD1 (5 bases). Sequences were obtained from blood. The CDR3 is CASSQVLPGITYNEQFF. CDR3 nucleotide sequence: TGTGCCAGCAGCCAGGTATTACCAGGGATTACCTACAATGAGCAGTTCTTC.